This entry is about one TCR beta chain. What it binds is not known. This specimen belongs to a study of PD-L1 blockade in urothelial cancer. Across the whole study: Analysis of blood occurred 3 weeks (second dose) and 6 weeks after treatment start. When blood samples were assessed, the median T cell count was 141,255. Study results and caveats: Better survival was forecast by a pretreatment blood TCR clonality below the median.

Time point: peripheral blood 6 weeks after treatment start. Libraries were prepared by immunoSEQ multiplex PCR; TCRdb keeps only in-frame clonotypes and omits some of them. The sample records some 41,000 clones, roughly 80% being singletons. The CDR3 runs 14 residues. Trimming took off 0 bases at V and 4 bases at J, with 8 bases between the two ends. CDR1 is SGHRS, CDR2 YFSETQ, per germline. This clonotype was obtained from a man aged 60 to 69 with urothelial cancer. The source material was PBMCs, sampled around atezolizumab (anti-PD-L1) treatment. The J gene is TRBJ2-1, the V gene TRBV5-1; TRBD1 is a possible D gene (6 bases). CDR3 coding DNA: TGCGCCAGCAGCTTGGCAGGGGAATACAATGAGCAGTTCTTC. The encoded protein is CASSLAGEYNEQFF. The whole variable domain, remainder taken from reference TRBV5-1 and TRBJ2-1, is KAGVTQTPRYLIKTRGQQVTLSCSPISGHRSVSWYQQTPGQGLQFLFEYFSETQRNKGNFPGRFSGRQFSNSRSEMNVSTLELGDSALYLCASSLAGEYNEQFFGPGTRLTVL.